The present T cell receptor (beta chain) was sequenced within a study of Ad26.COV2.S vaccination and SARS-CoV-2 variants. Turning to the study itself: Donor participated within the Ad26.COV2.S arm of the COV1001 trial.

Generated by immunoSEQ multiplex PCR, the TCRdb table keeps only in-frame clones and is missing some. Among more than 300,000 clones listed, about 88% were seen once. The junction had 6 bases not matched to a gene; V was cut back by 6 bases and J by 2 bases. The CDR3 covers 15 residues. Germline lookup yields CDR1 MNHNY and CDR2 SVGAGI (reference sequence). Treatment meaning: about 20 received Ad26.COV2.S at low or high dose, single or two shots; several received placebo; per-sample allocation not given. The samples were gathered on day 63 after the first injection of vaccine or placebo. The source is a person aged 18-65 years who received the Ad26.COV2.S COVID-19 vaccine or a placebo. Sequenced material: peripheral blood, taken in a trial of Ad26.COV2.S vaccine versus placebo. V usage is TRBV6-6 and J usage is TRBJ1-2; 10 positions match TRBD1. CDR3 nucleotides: TGTGCCAGCAGCTCCGACAGGGGGCGCAACTATGGCTACACCTTC. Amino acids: CASSSDRGRNYGYTF.